This is a list of T cell receptor beta chains from one sample in a study of blood T cell repertoires in COVID-19. Assay: immunoSEQ multiplex PCR; the TCRdb copy retains only in-frame clones and omits some. The sample yields around 270,000 clones, about 91% seen once. The sample taken for sequencing was peripheral blood. Receptor source: a person aged 18-35 years with COVID-19, enrolled during active disease. CDR3s include the opening cysteine and the closing phenylalanine or tryptophan. A D gene is named only where the DNA matches it firmly. Rows may omit the clone size; those that give it use once, few, many or a size class.

cdr3_aa	cdr3_nt	j_call	cdr3_length	d_call	v_call	clone_size
CASRAGRTWNTQYF	TGTGCCAGCAGGGCGGGACGGACGTGGAATACGCAGTATTTT	TRBJ2-3	14	-	TRBV3-1/TRBV3-2	-
CASSTGLNNEQFF	TGCGCCAGCAGCACCGGACTTAACAATGAGCAGTTCTTC	TRBJ2-1	13	-	TRBV5-1	-
CASSGLVGNEQFF	TGCGCCAGCAGTGGACTAGTCGGCAATGAGCAGTTCTTC	TRBJ2-1	13	-	TRBV10-2	-
CASSHAKAGGPYEQYF	TGTGCCAGCAGCCATGCCAAAGCGGGAGGGCCTTACGAGCAGTACTTC	TRBJ2-7	16	TRBD2	TRBV3-1/TRBV3-2	-
CASSESGPQGAGANVLTF	TGCGCCAGCAGTGAGTCTGGGCCCCAGGGGGCAGGGGCCAACGTCCTGACTTTC	TRBJ2-6	18	TRBD1	TRBV10-1	-
CASSATGQGSTEAFF	TGTGCCAGCAGCGCTACCGGACAGGGGAGCACTGAAGCTTTCTTT	TRBJ1-1	15	TRBD1	TRBV9	-
CASSGSGSSYNEQFF	TGTGCCAGCAGCGGCAGCGGGAGCTCCTACAATGAGCAGTTCTTC	TRBJ2-1	15	TRBD2	TRBV7-9	-
CASSQNDWLGGVFF	TGCGCCAGCAGCCAAAATGATTGGTTGGGGGGTGTGTTTTTT	TRBJ2-2	14	-	TRBV4-3	-
CSVDDRVGTEAFF	TGCAGCGTTGACGACAGGGTGGGTACTGAAGCTTTCTTT	TRBJ1-1	13	TRBD1	TRBV29-1	-
CASGLAVQETQYF	TGCGCCAGCGGACTAGCGGTGCAAGAGACCCAGTACTTC	TRBJ2-5	13	TRBD2	TRBV10-2	-
CASSLSIQGNEQFF	TGTGCCAGCAGTTTATCGATTCAGGGCAATGAGCAGTTCTTC	TRBJ2-1	14	-	TRBV27	-
CASSLSAGALQETQYF	TGCGCCAGCAGCTTGTCAGCGGGAGCCCTCCAAGAGACCCAGTACTTC	TRBJ2-5	16	TRBD2	TRBV5-1	once
CASSHRVSSSPLHF	TGTGCCAGCAGCCACAGGGTTTCCAGTTCACCCCTCCACTTT	TRBJ1-6	14	-	TRBV14	once
CASSLGGSNEQFF	TGTGCCAGCAGCTTAGGCGGGAGCAATGAGCAGTTCTTC	TRBJ2-1	13	TRBD2	TRBV7-2	-
CASSPGGQETQYF	TGTGCCAGCAGCCCGGGGGGTCAAGAGACCCAGTACTTC	TRBJ2-5	13	TRBD2	TRBV7-9	-
CASSSGGGDYNEQFF	TGTGCCAGCAGCTCGGGAGGGGGAGATTACAATGAGCAGTTCTTC	TRBJ2-1	15	TRBD2	TRBV5-6	-
CASSLRLDYTQYF	TGTGCCAGCAGCTTAAGACTAGACTATACGCAGTATTTT	TRBJ2-3	13	-	TRBV11-3	-
CASSLSSGTAYSPLHF	TGTGCCAGCAGCCTTAGCTCCGGGACAGCTTATTCACCCCTCCACTTT	TRBJ1-6	16	TRBD1	TRBV7-8	-
CASNKQGYSPLHF	TGTGCCAGCAACAAACAGGGCTATTCACCCCTCCACTTT	TRBJ1-6	13	-	TRBV2	-
CASSVGSNTEAFF	TGTGCCAGCAGCGTTGGCTCGAACACTGAAGCTTTCTTT	TRBJ1-1	13	-	TRBV9	-
CASSLNGTPQGYTF	TGTGCCAGCAGCCTAAACGGGACTCCCCAAGGCTACACCTTC	TRBJ1-2	14	-	TRBV27	-
CASSSEGTDTQYF	TGCGCCAGCAGCTCGGAGGGCACAGATACGCAGTATTTT	TRBJ2-3	13	-	TRBV5-1	-